The subject of this entry is one T cell receptor (beta chain). Its antigen is undetermined. This sample was taken from a study of vaccination and CD4 T cells after COVID-19. Overall study: Stimuli were overlapping spike peptide pools of SARS-CoV-2 and three common cold coronaviruses (HCoV-NL63, HCoV-OC43, HCoV-229E).

Cultured CD4+ T-cell DNA underwent Oncomine TCR Beta short-read sequencing. Genomic DNA was isolated from cultured CD4+ T cells. MiXCR, run by TCRdb on the PCR reads, gives a single entry per CDR3 protein. The data contain over 10,000 distinct CDR3 sequences, about 74% of them singletons. Noted treatment: roughly 10-day PBMC culture with coronavirus spike peptide pools or control peptides (ViraFEST assay). TCRs were sequenced by ViraFEST after antigen-specific T cells had been expanded with peptide pools. Germline CDR1 is SGHNT and CDR2 is YYREEE (reference sequence). The CDR3 loop spans 16 amino acids. J lost 3 bases, V lost 0 bases, and 3 bases had no gene match.

Sequencing was performed on CD4+ T cells from blood, cultured in vitro. The TCR sequence derives from a human donor who had recovered from COVID-19. The chain has TRBV5-4 and TRBJ2-2, with TRBD1 matching 9 bases. The CDR3 sequence: CASSLDRGRDTGELFF. CDR3 bases: TGTGCCAGCAGCTTGGACAGGGGGCGAGACACCGGGGAGCTGTTTTTT.